The 29 T cell receptor beta chains below were found in one sample sequenced in a study of blood T cells in healthy people across ages. A sample-barcoded 5' primer and a J-beta primer mix were used in a second PCR of roughly 7 to 11 cycles. TCRdb reanalysed the 5' RACE reads using MiXCR and keeps one entry per CDR3 protein. The sample includes fewer than 900,000 distinct CDR3 sequences, 30% to 45% of them seen just once. The sample taken for sequencing was blood. These receptors were taken from a man aged 18 to 30 in good health.

J is TRBJ2-2 and V is TRBV5-1; D is unresolved. Germline V gene data show CDR1 as SGHRS and CDR2 as YFSETQ. V was pared by 0 bases and J by 2 bases, with 11 bases between. The CDR3 loop spans 16 amino acids. CDR3 sequence (DNA): TGCGCCAGCAGCTTGGTTCCGGACCAAAACACCGGGGAGCTGTTTTTT. This sequence encodes CASSLVPDQNTGELFF.

In this sample, this clonotype turned up many times. The V and J genes are TRBV20-1 and TRBJ2-5, with TRBD1 as a possible D gene (6 bases). The germline gives CDR1 DFQATT, CDR2 SNEGSKA (reference sequence). The ends were cut back, 1 base at V and 3 bases at J, with 15 bases in the middle. The CDR3 is 15 residues long. CDR3 loop: CSARAPLRGKETQYF. In nucleotides, the CDR3 is TGCAGTGCTAGAGCCCCCCTGAGGGGGAAAGAGACCCAGTACTTC.

This clonotype has a single count. Its ends do not fully match the called genes, so a read error is possible. The chain has TRBV25-1 and TRBJ2-1; weak D call: TRBD1 (6 bases). Germline CDR1 reads MGHDK; CDR2 reads SYGVNS. The CDR3 has 15 amino acids. Written as DNA, the CDR3 is TGTGCCGGCAGTGAATATGGGACATCCTACAATGAGCAGTTCTTC. It encodes CAGSEYGTSYNEQFF.

The chain is built from TRBV28 and TRBJ2-2; TRBD2 might be the D (5 bases). The germline V and J ends were trimmed by 6 bases and 1 base, with 12 bases remaining between them. CDR1 is MDHEN and CDR2 is SYDVKM in the germline V gene. There are 15 residues in the CDR3. The DNA for the CDR3 is TGTGCCAGCAGACAAAGCGGCAAGAACACCGGGGAGCTGTTTTTT. This sequence encodes CASRQSGKNTGELFF.

V and J are TRBV28 and TRBJ1-1; D remains ambiguous. The CDR3 totals 13 residues. The germline V gene has CDR1 MDHEN and CDR2 SYDVKM. The V end lost 6 bases, the J end lost 7 bases, and 15 bases lay between the germline ends. CDR3 DNA sequence: TGTGCCAGCAGCCCCGTAGAGGGCCATGAAGCTTTCTTT. It codes for CASSPVEGHEAFF. The full variable domain, in which reference TRBV28 and TRBJ1-1 provide the parts outside the CDR3, is DVKVTQSSRYLVKRTGEKVFLECVQDMDHENMFWYRQDPGLGLRLIYFSYDVKMKEKGDIPEGYSVSREKKERFSLILESASTNQTSMYLCASSPVEGHEAFFGQGTRLTVV.

J is TRBJ1-2 and V is TRBV20-1, with D possibly matching TRBD1 (5 bases). The CDR3 loop spans 14 amino acids. V was clipped by 5 bases and J by 4 bases, with 17 bases between them. Per germline, CDR1 DFQATT and CDR2 SNEGSKA (reference sequence). The CDR3 loop is CSAGALGVFYGYTF. CDR3 coding DNA: TGCAGTGCTGGGGCGTTAGGGGTTTTCTATGGCTACACCTTC.

The sample holds a few counts of this clonotype. The chain employs TRBV29-1 and TRBJ2-5; no clear D gene. The CDR3 sequence is 12 residues long. Germline V lookup: CDR1 SQVTM, CDR2 ANQGSEA. Trimming removed 4 bases at V and 9 bases at J, with 15 bases between. The CDR3 DNA follows: TGCAGCGTTGTTGACTCATGGCCCCCCCAGTACTTC. Protein product: CSVVDSWPPQYF. The variable domain in full, with the rest retrieved from reference TRBV29-1 and TRBJ2-5, is SAVISQKPSRDICQRGTSLTIQCQVDSQVTMMFWYRQQPGQSLTLIATANQGSEATYESGFVIDKFPISRPNLTFSTLTVSNMSPEDSSIYLCSVVDSWPPQYFGPGTRLLVL.

The chain joins TRBV7-2 to TRBJ2-7; 11 nucleotides agree with TRBD2. The germline V gene has CDR1 SGHTA and CDR2 FQGNSA. CDR3 length: 14 residues. After removal of 4 bases from V and 4 bases from J, the junction contained 3 bases not matched to a gene. CDR3 sequence reads: CASSWGTSGYEQYF. The CDR3 DNA reads as TGTGCCAGCAGCTGGGGGACTAGCGGTTACGAGCAGTACTTC.

This clonotype came up many times. The chain carries TRBV4-1 and TRBJ1-5, with D hard to call. V was cut by 4 bases and J by 6 bases, with 10 bases left in between. Germline CDR1 MGHRA, CDR2 YSYEKL. The CDR3 sequence is 13 residues long. The CDR3 bases are TGCGCCAGCAGCCCGGAACCAGGTCAGCCCCAGCATTTT. It is translated as CASSPEPGQPQHF.

This clonotype was observed a few times. J is TRBJ2-3 and V is TRBV6-2 or TRBV6-3; perhaps TRBD1 as D (6 bases). Trimming stripped 8 bases from V and 6 bases from J, with 24 bases between. The CDR3 is 16 residues long. Per the germline V gene, CDR1 is MNHEY and CDR2 is SVGEGT. Here the CDR3 DNA reads TGTGCCAGCCCGGGATGGGACACCCTCTCGAGGGATACGCAGTATTTT. As protein: CASPGWDTLSRDTQYF.

This clonotype was observed a few times. The V call is TRBV6-5, the J call TRBJ1-1, with a weak D call TRBD1 (5 bases). Looked up from germline, CDR1 is MNHEY and CDR2 is SVGAGI. V was cut by 6 bases and J by 1 base, with 15 bases left in between. The CDR3 sequence is 15 residues long. The CDR3 here is CASSGGEGWNTEAFF. The CDR3 DNA is TGTGCCAGCAGCGGGGGTGAGGGATGGAACACTGAAGCTTTCTTT.

The chain recombines TRBV7-6 with TRBJ2-6; perhaps D is TRBD1 or TRBD2 (5 bases each). Germline CDR1 is SGHVS and CDR2 is FNYEAQ. V was cut by 1 base and J by 1 base, with 14 bases left in between. The CDR3 loop spans 18 amino acids. CDR3: CASSLGSGPGSGANVLTF. CDR3 sequence (DNA): TGTGCCAGCAGCTTAGGTTCGGGGCCGGGGTCTGGGGCCAACGTCCTGACTTTC.

V and J are TRBV20-1 and TRBJ1-6, with 9 bases that match TRBD1. Trimming at V came to 5 bases and at J to 6 bases, leaving 11 bases not matched to a gene. The CDR3 spans 16 residues. Germline-derived CDR1 and CDR2 are DFQATT and SNEGSKA (reference sequence). This chain's CDR3 is CSAGPGTGNVNSPLHF. CDR3 in DNA: TGCAGTGCTGGCCCCGGGACAGGGAACGTTAATTCACCCCTCCACTTT.

Ten or more counts support this clonotype. V gene TRBV4-2 combines with J gene TRBJ2-5, with D perhaps TRBD2 (6 bases). CDR1 LGHNA and CDR2 YNFKEQ come from the germline V gene. The CDR3 consists of 12 residues. The V end was cut by 3 bases, the J end by 11 bases, with 13 bases between. As DNA, the CDR3 is TGTGCCAGCAGCCAGGACTACAATGAGCAGTACTTC. This codes for CASSQDYNEQYF.

Details on this clonotype: Just one base apart from a much larger clone, this may be a read error. The chain links TRBV14 to TRBJ2-1; D unresolved. The CDR3 contains 15 residues. CDR1 SGHDN and CDR2 FVKESK come from the germline V gene. CDR3 in DNA: TGTGCCAGCAGCCAAGCCAAAACTCCCTACACTGAGCAGTTCTTC. Translated: CASSQAKTPYTEQFF.

This clonotype was observed many times. This rearrangement joins TRBV12-3 or TRBV12-4 to TRBJ2-1, with 8 nucleotides matching TRBD1. The trim removed 7 bases at V and 0 bases at J, leaving 5 bases unmatched. The CDR3 length is 15 residues. Here the CDR3 reads CASTGDRSSYNEQFF. The CDR3 DNA reads as TGTGCCAGCACCGGGGACAGGAGCTCCTACAATGAGCAGTTCTTC.

This clonotype was recorded at least ten times. The CDR3 sequence: CASSQDALLVGGRNEQFF. The CDR3 nucleotides read TGCGCCAGCAGCCAAGATGCCCTACTAGTGGGCGGGCGGAATGAGCAGTTCTTC. The rearrangement links TRBV4-3 to TRBJ2-1; weak D call: TRBD2 (5 bases). The germline V gene has CDR1 LGHNA and CDR2 YSLEER. V lost 0 bases and J 7 bases, leaving 22 bases between the germline ends. The CDR3 covers 18 residues.

This rearrangement joins TRBV4-2 to TRBJ1-5, with D hard to call. The V gene lost 0 bases and the J gene lost 0 bases, with 6 bases spanning the gap. CDR3 length: 15 residues. Germline CDR1 and CDR2: LGHNA and YNFKEQ. CDR3 DNA sequence: TGTGCCAGCAGCCAAGAGAGCAATAGCAATCAGCCCCAGCATTTT. Amino acid sequence: CASSQESNSNQPQHF.

This clonotype was recorded many times. The V call is TRBV5-1, the J call TRBJ2-1; D may be TRBD2 (5 bases). The germline gives CDR1 SGHRS, CDR2 YFSETQ. The V end was cut by 5 bases, the J end by 1 base, with 10 bases between. The CDR3 covers 14 residues. CDR3 bases: TGCGCCAGCAGTCGGGGTATATCCTACAATGAGCAGTTCTTC. Amino acids: CASSRGISYNEQFF.

As regards this clonotype: This may be a read error, as it is one base from a much larger clone. The chain is built from TRBV29-1 and TRBJ2-1, with D hard to call. The CDR3 totals 14 residues. Germline CDR1 is SQVTM and CDR2 is ANQGSEA. The ends were cut back, 3 bases at V and 3 bases at J, with 12 bases in the middle. Here the CDR3 reads CSVEAVNLYNEQFF. CDR3 nucleotides: TGCAGCGTTGAGGCAGTTAACCTCTACAATGAGCAGTTCTTC.

This clonotype showed up just a few times. V and J are TRBV7-9 and TRBJ2-7, with 7 bases matching TRBD1. After removal of 5 bases from V and 4 bases from J, the junction contained 8 bases not matched to a gene. The germline V gene has CDR1 SEHNR and CDR2 FQNEAQ (reference sequence). The CDR3 consists of 14 residues. The CDR3 loop is CASSHLDRVYEQYF. The DNA of the CDR3 is TGTGCCAGCAGCCACCTAGACAGGGTTTACGAGCAGTACTTC. Using reference TRBV7-9 and TRBJ2-7 for the parts outside the CDR3, the full variable domain is DTGVSQNPRHKITKRGQNVTFRCDPISEHNRLYWYRQTLGQGPEFLTYFQNEAQLEKSRLLSDRFSAERPKGSFSTLEIQRTEQGDSAMYLCASSHLDRVYEQYFGPGTRLTVT.

V is TRBV20-1 and J is TRBJ1-2; 8 nucleotides align to TRBD1. This CDR3 has 14 residues. The ends lost 4 bases at V and 1 base at J; junction bases unmatched: 5. Germline V CDR1 and CDR2: DFQATT, SNEGSKA (reference sequence). The CDR3: CSAKDRVNNYGYTF. As DNA, the CDR3 is TGCAGTGCTAAGGACAGGGTGAATAACTATGGCTACACCTTC.

The rearrangement links TRBV20-1 to TRBJ1-1, with 10 bases lining up with TRBD1. The CDR3 consists of 16 residues. The V segment lost 2 bases and the J segment 0 bases; nucleotides outside the gene matches: 6. Germline V gene lookup returns CDR1 DFQATT and CDR2 SNEGSKA (reference sequence). The CDR3 loop is CSARIRDRGMNTEAFF. For the CDR3, the DNA is TGCAGTGCTAGAATTAGGGACAGGGGAATGAACACTGAAGCTTTCTTT.

A few counts support this clonotype. The rearrangement links TRBV20-1 to TRBJ2-5, with 7 bases identical to TRBD1. CDR3 length equals 15 residues. CDR1 DFQATT and CDR2 SNEGSKA come from the germline V gene (reference sequence). Trimming removed 4 bases from V and 1 base from J; junction bases left unmatched: 9. The CDR3 coding sequence is TGCAGTGCTATGCCGGACGAGGGGGCCCAAGAGACCCAGTACTTC. Translation: CSAMPDEGAQETQYF.

The rearrangement uses TRBV4-1 and TRBJ2-3; D not certain. CDR1 and CDR2 from the germline V gene are MGHRA and YSYEKL. V was shortened by 4 bases and J by 0 bases, with 17 bases between the two germline ends. The CDR3 covers 17 residues. CDR3 in amino acids: CASSLPVGSPSTDTQYF. The CDR3 nucleotides are TGCGCCAGCAGCCTTCCCGTGGGATCCCCTAGCACAGATACGCAGTATTTT.

This chain uses TRBV7-6 with TRBJ2-1; the match to TRBD2 covers 10 bases. Trimming took 2 bases from V and 2 from J; bases not matched to a gene: 12. Germline V CDR1 and CDR2: SGHVS, FNYEAQ. This CDR3 contains 19 residues. CDR3 in amino acids: CASSLNPSGGELTYNEQFF. Written as DNA, the CDR3 is TGTGCCAGCAGCTTAAATCCCAGCGGGGGGGAGTTAACCTACAATGAGCAGTTCTTC. The complete variable domain, with remaining parts taken from reference TRBV7-6 and TRBJ2-1, reads GAGVSQSPRYKVTKRGQDVALRCDPISGHVSLYWYRQALGQGPEFLTYFNYEAQQDKSGLPNDRFSAERPEGSISTLTIQRTEQRDSAMYRCASSLNPSGGELTYNEQFFGPGTRLTVL.

This clonotype came up a few times. This chain links TRBV12-3 or TRBV12-4 with TRBJ2-1, with 7 bases fitting TRBD1. V was pared by 1 base and J by 8 bases, with 11 bases of the junction left unmatched. The CDR3 runs 16 residues. This CDR3 reads CASSLGRVRGWDEQFF. CDR3 DNA sequence: TGTGCCAGCAGTTTAGGGCGCGTCAGGGGGTGGGATGAGCAGTTCTTC.

Only a few counts were recorded for this clonotype. CDR3 in DNA: TGTGCCAGCAGCTTAGTTCAGTCCCTTCTCAATGAGCAGTACTTC. As protein: CASSLVQSLLNEQYF. V gene TRBV7-3 combines with J gene TRBJ2-5; D gene unclear. This CDR3 spans 15 amino acids. Germline loops: CDR1 SGHTA, CDR2 FQGTGA. V was trimmed by 2 bases and J by 11 bases, leaving 21 bases between them.

A few counts support this clonotype. The chain uses TRBV5-6 and TRBJ1-2; 10 bases align to TRBD1. The CDR3 has 15 residues. After removal of 3 bases from V and 2 bases from J, the junction contained 4 bases not matched to a gene. The V gene's germline CDR1 is SGHDT and CDR2 YYEEEE. CDR3 sequence: CASSWDRGPNYGYTF. For the CDR3, the DNA is TGTGCCAGCAGCTGGGACAGGGGTCCAAACTATGGCTACACCTTC.